This T cell receptor (beta chain) was captured by sequencing in a study of T cell responses to AZD1222 COVID-19 vaccine (dated by TCRdb to about 2021). Study-level background: A total of over 230 trial participants underwent TCR sequencing, of whom nearly 210 received two doses of AZD1222 and around 26 received two doses of the MenACWY control vaccine. Enrollment into the trials was organized by age into subgroups of 18-55, 56-69 and 70-plus years, and those subgroups contained about 160, 30 and 59 TCR-sequenced participants, respectively. Results and caveats for the whole study, not just this receptor: Because no day 14 peak-response samples were available, repertoires were characterized only after the peak T cell response. The 56-69-year group was small, and its depth increase did not reach significance, likely because of low power. Reportedly, almost half of the unique spike-specific TCRs recognized epitopes lying outside the regions that are mutated in the B.1.351 and B.1.1.7 variants. Participants were mostly white British and included more females than males, and it was suggested by the authors that clonal diversity may have been underestimated. The whole spike protein was spanned by vaccine-associated CD4 TCRs, and dominant responses were seen in regions 160-218 and 743-854. Conclusions about previously exposed vaccinees were limited because only 6 or 7 AZD1222 recipients were SARS-CoV-2 seropositive at baseline. A significant rise in spike-specific TCR breadth and depth was observed after two AZD1222 doses relative to day 0 and relative to MenACWY recipients.

The CDR3 regions of human TCRbeta chains were analyzed by immunosequencing. In the authors' own workflow: Repertoire TCRs were checked for matches against a reference library of SARS-CoV-2-specific TCRs that had been generated using the MIRA antigen-specificity platform. Breadth was defined as the fraction of unique TCRs that were SARS-CoV-2-associated. Depth was defined as the fraction of total T cells that were SARS-CoV-2-associated. Using the MIRA data, each spike-specific TCR was assigned both to the spike region to which the TCR was reactive and to a CD4 or CD8 class. Log10-transformed breadth and depth values were compared by one-way ANOVA with Sidak's multiple comparisons tests. TCRdb stores this immuneACCESS table with in-frame sequences only. Part of the clones is absent; in the studies checked, under half of the shortfall reflects unresolved V genes, and no reason is known for the rest. The V and J calls and the clone size are those of that table, but D and trimming were determined from the DNA. The sample table holds around 220,000 clones, of which 94% were seen once. The leading ten clones occupy 1.5% to 2% of the sample.

In the case of this clone: Its antigen is currently not known. Per-base qualities were not stored, and no clone one base away is much larger.

The time point label, as the study defines it: about 28 days (+/-7) after the second vaccine dose. Read against the paper, the sample's treatment or condition label means: meningococcal conjugate vaccine given as trial control. Vaccinee samples came from UK trials COV001 and COV002, including a single-blind randomized controlled phase 2/3 trial of AZD1222 (ChAdOx1 nCoV-19) in healthy adults. For TCRbeta chain sequencing, PBMC samples from trial participants were taken at day 0 and at day 28 after the second dose. The TCR originated in an adult who received the MenACWY meningococcal vaccine as a control. Source: peripheral blood, taken 28 days after the second dose of the MenACWY control vaccine.

The DNA reads as follows: TGTGCCAGTAGTCCCGGGGGGGAGCAGTACTTC. It encodes CASSPGGEQYF. This sequence uses TRBV19 and TRBJ2-7; TRBD2 aligns with 7 central bases. The germline V gene encodes CDR1 LNHDA and CDR2 SQIVND (reference sequence). Unmatched junction bases come to 2, with V trimmed by 5 bases and J by 7 bases. From its cysteine to its phenylalanine, the CDR3 spans 11 amino acids. CDR3 DNA is the only sequence kept; it has 33 bases, read in frame from the first base.